The 29 T cell receptor beta chains below were found in one sample sequenced in a study of blood T cell repertoires in COVID-19. The method was immunoSEQ multiplex PCR; TCRdb's version includes in-frame clones alone and lacks a portion of them. The table records some 350,000 clones, about 83% of them present only once. Material: peripheral blood. Source of these receptors: a young man with active or convalescent COVID-19.

This clone appeared a single time. The CDR3 DNA follows: TGCGCCAGCAGCCAGGAACCTCCGGGACTGAGGGACACTGAAGCTTTCTTT. Translation: CASSQEPPGLRDTEAFF. The chain uses TRBV4-3 and TRBJ1-1; perhaps TRBD1 as D (5 bases). V was pared by 3 bases and J by 3 bases, with 20 bases between. Germline lookup yields CDR1 LGHNA and CDR2 YSLEER. This CDR3 contains 17 residues.

This clone was counted a single time. This CDR3 reads CASSPRLVFQDTQYF. The CDR3 nucleotides are TGCGCCAGCAGCCCCCGACTAGTTTTTCAAGATACGCAGTATTTT. The V call is TRBV5-1, the J call TRBJ2-3, with D perhaps matching TRBD2 (6 bases). Germline CDR1 SGHRS, CDR2 YFSETQ. The V end was cut by 4 bases, the J end by 5 bases, with 17 bases between. CDR3 length: 15 amino acids.

The V and J genes are TRBV5-1 and TRBJ1-1; TRBD1 aligns across 7 bases. Per the germline V gene, CDR1 is SGHRS and CDR2 is YFSETQ. Trimming removed 0 bases from V and 4 bases from J; junction bases left unmatched: 6. The CDR3 is 15 residues long. This CDR3 reads CASSLALSGGTEAFF. Here the CDR3 DNA reads TGCGCCAGCAGCTTGGCTCTCTCAGGGGGCACTGAAGCTTTCTTT.

This clone has a handful of counts. V usage is TRBV29-1 and J usage is TRBJ1-2, with D unresolved. The germline gives CDR1 SQVTM, CDR2 ANQGSEA. The CDR3 has 15 amino acids. Trimming removed 6 bases from V and 1 base from J, with 18 bases in between. DNA of the CDR3: TGCAGCGTGGATACCACACCAGACAATAACTATGGCTACACCTTC. It codes for CSVDTTPDNNYGYTF.

This clone was seen a handful of times. The J gene is TRBJ1-1, the V gene TRBV18, with a weak D call TRBD1 (6 bases). Trimming shortened V by 5 bases and J by 3 bases, and 16 bases separated the two germline ends. The CDR3 totals 15 residues. The germline V gene has CDR1 KGHSH and CDR2 LQKENI. CDR3 in amino acids: CASSEKRGSYTEAFF. The CDR3 DNA is TGTGCCAGCTCAGAGAAGAGGGGGAGTTACACTGAAGCTTTCTTT.

CDR3 nucleotide sequence: TGTGCCAGCAGTTACTCCGTACAGGGATCTGGTGGCTACACCTTC. This gives the protein CASSYSVQGSGGYTF. The chain links TRBV6-5 to TRBJ1-2; D might be TRBD1 (6 bases). Per germline, CDR1 MNHEY and CDR2 SVGAGI. This CDR3 has 15 residues. Trimming took 0 bases from V and 7 from J, leaving 15 bases between them.

The J gene is TRBJ2-2, the V gene TRBV20-1, with 8 bases fitting TRBD2. CDR3 length: 15 residues. Unmatched junction bases numbered 8, after V lost 3 bases and J lost 5 bases. Germline V CDR1 and CDR2: DFQATT, SNEGSKA (reference sequence). CDR3 loop: CSASPSGRGTGELFF. In nucleotides, the CDR3 is TGCAGTGCTAGTCCGAGCGGGAGAGGTACCGGGGAGCTGTTTTTT.

DNA for the CDR3: TGTGCCAGCAGCCCGGGGGGTCGTCCCTACGAGCAGTACTTC. Translated, it gives CASSPGGRPYEQYF. This sequence joins TRBV5-4 and TRBJ2-7, with 7 positions matching TRBD2. From germline, CDR1 is SGHNT and CDR2 YYREEE (reference sequence). The CDR3 is made up of 14 amino acids. The junction had 6 bases not matched to a gene; V was cut back by 4 bases and J by 2 bases.

V and J are TRBV15 and TRBJ1-5; the match to TRBD1 covers 10 bases. The junction had 5 bases not matched to a gene; V was cut back by 5 bases and J by 7 bases. This CDR3 is built from 14 residues. The germline V gene has CDR1 LNHNV and CDR2 YYDKDF (reference sequence). The CDR3 sequence is CATSSTGGRQPQHF. The CDR3 nucleotides read TGTGCCACCAGCTCGACAGGGGGCAGGCAGCCCCAGCATTTT.

This clone occurred once. The chain recombines TRBV15 with TRBJ2-2, with TRBD2 as a possible D gene (5 bases). Trimming left V 2 bases short and J 6 bases short, with 13 bases between. The CDR3 contains 15 residues. Per the germline V gene, CDR1 is LNHNV and CDR2 is YYDKDF (reference sequence). CDR3 bases: TGTGCCACCAGCAGAAGTACGGTGAGGGCCGGGGAGCTGTTTTTT. Translating gives CATSRSTVRAGELFF.

The chain joins TRBV2 to TRBJ1-2; 7 bases map to TRBD1. V trimming: 6 bases; J trimming: 8 bases; junction bases outside the gene matches: 3. From germline, CDR1 is SNHLY and CDR2 FYNNEI. This CDR3 has 11 amino acids. DNA for the CDR3: TGTGCCAGCAGCCCGGACAGGGGCTACACCTTC. It specifies CASSPDRGYTF.

The chain uses TRBV30 and TRBJ1-1; no definite D call. Germline loops: CDR1 GTSNPN, CDR2 SVGIG (reference sequence). The CDR3 is 14 residues long. With 0 bases removed from V and 2 bases from J, the gap between germline ends came to 10 bases. CDR3 region: CAWSVRLLNTEAFF. DNA of the CDR3: TGTGCCTGGAGTGTACGACTTCTAAACACTGAAGCTTTCTTT.

The V and J genes are TRBV18 and TRBJ2-7; maybe TRBD2 (5 bases). Germline CDR1 is KGHSH and CDR2 is LQKENI. The CDR3 length is 15 residues. The ends were cut back, 4 bases at V and 1 base at J, with 14 bases in the middle. CDR3 bases: TGTGCCAGCTCACGTGGACTCGGCCAGTCCTACGAGCAGTACTTC. The encoded protein is CASSRGLGQSYEQYF.

The rearrangement joins TRBV11-2 to TRBJ1-4; D is unresolved. V was pared by 0 bases and J by 4 bases, with 12 bases between. The CDR3 has 16 amino acids. CDR1 SGHAT and CDR2 FQNNGV come from the germline V gene. CDR3 sequence: CASSLEYSGINEKLFF. The CDR3 nucleotides are TGTGCCAGCAGCTTAGAATACTCGGGGATTAATGAAAAACTGTTTTTT.

This clone was observed a single time. The genes are TRBV25-1 and TRBJ1-1, with D possibly TRBD1 on 5 matching bases. The germline V and J ends were trimmed by 8 bases and 4 bases, with 17 bases remaining between them. The CDR3 has 14 amino acids. Germline V gene data show CDR1 as MGHDK and CDR2 as SYGVNS. The CDR3 DNA is TGTGCCAGCTCCAAGGACCGAAGGGGCACTGAAGCTTTCTTT. Protein product: CASSKDRRGTEAFF.

The V gene is TRBV9, the J gene TRBJ2-2; no reliable D call. In germline, CDR1 is SGDLS, CDR2 YYNGEE. This CDR3 has 14 residues. V gave up 4 bases and J gave up 0 bases, with 7 bases separating them. CDR3 protein: CASSPLPNTGELFF. The CDR3 DNA sequence: TGTGCCAGCAGCCCCCTCCCGAACACCGGGGAGCTGTTTTTT. Using reference TRBV9 and TRBJ2-2 for the parts outside the CDR3, the full variable domain is DSGVTQTPKHLITATGQRVTLRCSPRSGDLSVYWYQQSLDQGLQFLIQYYNGEERAKGNILERFSAQQFPDLHSELNLSSLELGDSALYFCASSPLPNTGELFFGEGSRLTVL.

This clone was detected once. This chain uses TRBV28 with TRBJ1-1, with D maybe TRBD1 (5 bases). CDR3 size: 12 residues. CDR1 and CDR2 (germline): MDHEN, SYDVKM. Trimming removed 6 bases at V and 9 bases at J, with 14 bases between. The CDR3 nucleotides read TGTGCCAGCAGACAGGACCTTGGACAAGCTTTCTTT. Protein: CASRQDLGQAFF.

The V call is TRBV21-1, the J call TRBJ1-6. TRBV21-1 is annotated as a pseudogene. The CDR3 runs to 14 residues. The CDR3 DNA sequence: TGTGCCAGCGGGGGGGGCAACTATAATTCACCCCTCCACTTT. Amino acids: CASGGGNYNSPLHF.

The chain recombines TRBV18 with TRBJ1-1; 9 bases agree with TRBD1. With V trimmed by 0 bases and J by 3 bases, 2 bases remained unmatched. CDR3 length: 15 amino acids. CDR1 is KGHSH, CDR2 LQKENI, per germline. For the CDR3, the DNA is TGTGCCAGCTCACCACCAACAGGGGGCCACACTGAAGCTTTCTTT. This encodes CASSPPTGGHTEAFF.

The V call is TRBV4-1, the J call TRBJ1-1, with 8 nucleotides matching TRBD1. Per germline, CDR1 MGHRA and CDR2 YSYEKL. Trimming at V came to 3 bases and at J to 0 bases, leaving 6 bases not matched to a gene. The CDR3 loop spans 16 amino acids. The CDR3 reads CASSQIPGQVNTEAFF. The CDR3 region has the DNA TGCGCCAGCAGCCAGATTCCGGGACAGGTGAACACTGAAGCTTTCTTT.

J is TRBJ1-4 and V is TRBV6-5; D may be TRBD1 (5 bases). The V gene lost 2 bases and the J gene lost 7 bases, with 8 bases spanning the gap. The V gene's germline CDR1 is MNHEY and CDR2 SVGAGI. The CDR3 runs 13 residues. In DNA form, the CDR3 reads TGTGCCAGCAGTTACGGGGGGAGTGAAAAACTGTTTTTT. Protein: CASSYGGSEKLFF.

This clone came up a few times. The chain uses TRBV5-1 and TRBJ2-7, with a weak D call TRBD2 (6 bases). With 0 bases removed from V and 1 base from J, the gap between germline ends came to 11 bases. CDR1 and CDR2 from the germline V gene are SGHRS and YFSETQ. The CDR3 spans 15 residues. The CDR3 is CASSLDLAGSYEQYF. CDR3 in DNA: TGCGCCAGCAGCTTGGATTTGGCGGGATCCTACGAGCAGTACTTC.

V and J are TRBV19 and TRBJ1-4, with D unresolved. This CDR3 contains 14 residues. Trimming cost V 5 bases and J 7 bases, with 14 bases left between them. The germline CDR1 and CDR2 sequences are LNHDA and SQIVND (reference sequence). The CDR3 DNA sequence: TGTGCCAGTAGTTCAGTCTGGCCTAGTGAAAAACTGTTTTTT. Protein product: CASSSVWPSEKLFF.

The rearrangement uses TRBV5-1 and TRBJ2-3; D gene unclear. Trimming removed 4 bases at V and 0 bases at J, with 9 bases between. CDR1 is SGHRS and CDR2 is YFSETQ in the germline V gene. CDR3 length: 14 amino acids. The CDR3 nucleotides read TGCGCCAGCAGCCCTTCCGCGAGCACAGATACGCAGTATTTT. Residues: CASSPSASTDTQYF.

The chain links TRBV19 to TRBJ1-5; D gene unclear. This CDR3 is 15 amino acids long. In germline, CDR1 is LNHDA, CDR2 SQIVND (reference sequence). Between the trimmed V and J ends, which lost 3 bases and 2 bases, there was a span of 11 bases. DNA of the CDR3: TGTGCCAGTAGTATTGAGGGATATGGCAATCAGCCCCAGCATTTT. Amino acid sequence: CASSIEGYGNQPQHF.

The chain's CDR3 is CASSVGGGSYNSPLHF. The CDR3 nucleotides are TGTGCCAGCAGCGTAGGCGGGGGCTCCTATAATTCACCCCTCCACTTT. The chain couples TRBV9 to TRBJ1-6; weak D call: TRBD1 (5 bases). The V gene's germline CDR1 is SGDLS and CDR2 YYNGEE. V lost 0 bases to trimming and J lost 0 bases, with 7 bases between them. The CDR3 has 16 residues.

As regards this clone: It is unclear where the CDR3 begins or ends on the DNA, so no DNA is shown, and the CDR3 is as TCRdb lists it. The chain employs TRBV21-1 and TRBJ2-7; the D call in the table, TRBD2, was not verified against the DNA. TRBV21-1 is given as a pseudogene. The CDR3 spans 15 residues, counting both ends. The CDR3 spells CASSKVGGGSYEQYF.

The chain uses TRBV7-3 and TRBJ1-1, with D unclear. Germline CDR1 SGHTA, CDR2 FQGTGA. V shed 5 bases and J shed 0 bases, with 13 bases lying between them. The CDR3 loop spans 15 amino acids. The CDR3 sequence is CASSPPRYLNTEAFF. In DNA, the CDR3 is TGTGCCAGCAGCCCCCCCCGCTATTTGAACACTGAAGCTTTCTTT. The full variable domain, its missing parts supplied by reference TRBV7-3 and TRBJ1-1, is GAGVSQTPSNKVTEKGKYVELRCDPISGHTALYWYRQSLGQGPEFLIYFQGTGAADDSGLPNDRFFAVRPEGSVSTLKIQRTERGDSAVYLCASSPPRYLNTEAFFGQGTRLTVV.

This chain uses TRBV2 with TRBJ1-3; tentatively, D is TRBD1 (5 bases). Trimming took off 8 bases at V and 4 bases at J, with 12 bases between the two ends. The CDR3 covers 13 residues. CDR1 SNHLY and CDR2 FYNNEI come from the germline V gene. This CDR3 reads CASDRDSGNTIYF. In DNA form, the CDR3 reads TGTGCCAGCGACCGGGACTCCGGAAACACCATATATTTT.